The clone carrying this T cell receptor beta chain showed up many times. Its antigen is not known. Amplified TCR beta CDR3 regions derived from RNA transcripts. The primer set for the first-round RT-PCR of the TCR CDR3 was HTBI. TCRdb re-analysed the multiplex PCR reads in MiXCR, keeping a single row per CDR3 protein. The sample consists of more than 500,000 distinct CDR3 sequences, around 15% of them appearing once. The sample comes from a study of T cells in Graves' hyperthyroidism and ophthalmopathy. As for the study in general: Peripheral blood was collected at initial diagnosis, before any treatment. The study's findings and limits: A model built on 13 V-J features separated ophthalmopathy from stable hyperthyroidism.

Germline lookup yields CDR1 SGHNT and CDR2 YENEEA. CDR3 length: 13 residues. V lost 2 bases, J lost 5 bases, and 9 bases lay in between. What was sequenced was blood. The origin of this receptor is a woman between 40 and 55 years old with Graves' hyperthyroidism. The chain carries TRBV11-3 and TRBJ2-5; maybe TRBD2 (5 bases). In nucleotides, the CDR3 is TGTGCCAGCAGCTTATACGGGGTGGAGACCCAGTACTTC. Residues: CASSLYGVETQYF.